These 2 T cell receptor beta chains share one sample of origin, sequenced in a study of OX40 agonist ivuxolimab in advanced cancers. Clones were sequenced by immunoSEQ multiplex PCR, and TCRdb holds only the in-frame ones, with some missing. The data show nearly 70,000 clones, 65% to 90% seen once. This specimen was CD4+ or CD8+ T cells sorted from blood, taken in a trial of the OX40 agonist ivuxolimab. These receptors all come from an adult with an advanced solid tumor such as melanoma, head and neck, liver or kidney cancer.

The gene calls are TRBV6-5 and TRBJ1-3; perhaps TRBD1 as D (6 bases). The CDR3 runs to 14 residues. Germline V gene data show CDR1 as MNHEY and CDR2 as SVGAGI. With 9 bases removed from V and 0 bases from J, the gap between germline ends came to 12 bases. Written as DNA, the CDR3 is TGTGCCAGTTTAAGGGGGAGCTCTGGAAACACCATATATTTT. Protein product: CASLRGSSGNTIYF.

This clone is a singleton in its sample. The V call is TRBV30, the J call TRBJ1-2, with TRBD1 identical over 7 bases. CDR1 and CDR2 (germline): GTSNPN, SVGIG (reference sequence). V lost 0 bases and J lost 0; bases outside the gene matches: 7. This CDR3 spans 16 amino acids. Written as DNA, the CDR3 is TGTGCCTGGAGTGTAAAGACAGGGAGAGCTAACTATGGCTACACCTTC. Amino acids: CAWSVKTGRANYGYTF.